The clone carrying this T cell receptor beta chain was picked up many times. The antigen is unknown. This specimen belongs to a study of molecular identifiers for immune sequencing clone quantification. Study observations and caveats: Jurkat TCR RNA spiked in from one cell (amid some 1.1 million naive cells) was reportedly detectable.

TCRdb passed the PCR reads through MiXCR, listing each CDR3 protein once. The sample includes about 36,000 distinct CDR3 sequences, around a sixth of them seen just once. The source of this sequence is a human donor in good health. Some libraries in this study had Jurkat cell RNA spiked in. Specimen: naive CD8+ T cells from blood, with Jurkat cell RNA spiked in. This sample's subset: FACS-sorted CD8+CD4-CCR7+CD45RA+ naive T cells.

The chain's CDR3 is CASSWVAPQETQYF. The CDR3 nucleotides read TGTGCCAGCAGTTGGGTAGCGCCTCAGGAGACCCAGTACTTC. The rearrangement joins TRBV12-3 or TRBV12-4 to TRBJ2-5, with D maybe TRBD2 (5 bases). The CDR3 is 14 amino acids. V was shortened by 4 bases and J by 5 bases, with 14 bases between the two germline ends.